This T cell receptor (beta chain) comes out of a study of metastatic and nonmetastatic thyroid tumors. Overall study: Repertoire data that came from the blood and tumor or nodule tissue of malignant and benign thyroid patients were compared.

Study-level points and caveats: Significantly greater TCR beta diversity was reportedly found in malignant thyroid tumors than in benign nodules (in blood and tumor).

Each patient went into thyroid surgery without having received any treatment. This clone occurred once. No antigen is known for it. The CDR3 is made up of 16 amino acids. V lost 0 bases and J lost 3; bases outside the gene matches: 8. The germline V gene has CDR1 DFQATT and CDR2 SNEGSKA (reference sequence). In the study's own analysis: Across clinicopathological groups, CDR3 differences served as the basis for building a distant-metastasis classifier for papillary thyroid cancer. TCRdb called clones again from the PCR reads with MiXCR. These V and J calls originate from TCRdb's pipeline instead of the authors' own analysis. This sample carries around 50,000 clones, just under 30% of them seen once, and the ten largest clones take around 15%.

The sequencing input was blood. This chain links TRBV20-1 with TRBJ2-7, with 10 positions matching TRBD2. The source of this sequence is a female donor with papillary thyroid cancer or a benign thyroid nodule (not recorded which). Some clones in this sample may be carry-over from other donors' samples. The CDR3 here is CSARDVLAGAFYEQYF. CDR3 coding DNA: TGCAGTGCTAGAGATGTCCTAGCGGGAGCCTTCTACGAGCAGTACTTC.